The 27 T cell receptor beta chains in this list originate from one sample, sequenced in a study of cytomegalovirus exposure and HLA in healthy donors. Sequenced by immunoSEQ multiplex PCR; TCRdb stores in-frame clones only, minus some. The sample lists approximately 190,000 clones; roughly 84% were seen once. The source material was PBMCs. These receptors were taken from a man in his late teens or twenties in good health and CMV-seropositive.

The V call is TRBV27, the J call TRBJ2-7; maybe TRBD2 (6 bases). The V gene lost 3 bases and the J gene lost 3 bases, with 12 bases spanning the gap. This CDR3 has 14 amino acids. Germline assignment: CDR1 MNHEY and CDR2 SMNVEV (reference sequence). The CDR3 protein is CASSLKHGSYEQYF. CDR3 coding DNA: TGTGCCAGCAGTTTGAAACACGGGAGCTACGAGCAGTACTTC.

The chain carries TRBV7-9 and TRBJ2-7; D might be TRBD1 (5 bases). The CDR3 contains 15 residues. Trimming removed 4 bases at V and 4 bases at J, with 17 bases between. From germline, CDR1 is SEHNR and CDR2 FQNEAQ (reference sequence). CDR3 DNA: TGTGCCAGCAGCTCATGGACAACTGGGGAATACGAGCAGTACTTC. Translated, it gives CASSSWTTGEYEQYF.

The V call is TRBV28, the J call TRBJ1-1, with 7 positions matching TRBD1. The CDR3 is made up of 16 amino acids. With 4 bases clipped from V and 6 bases from J, the junction kept 14 bases outside the gene matches. The germline V gene has CDR1 MDHEN and CDR2 SYDVKM. The CDR3 DNA reads as TGTGCCAGCAGTTCAGACCATCGACAGGGTGTTGCTGAAGCTTTCTTT. Translating it yields CASSSDHRQGVAEAFF.

The V call is TRBV6-5, the J call TRBJ2-1; D may be TRBD2 (6 bases). This CDR3 has 13 amino acids. Germline CDR1 reads MNHEY; CDR2 reads SVGAGI. V was trimmed by 7 bases and J by 9 bases, leaving 16 bases between them. This CDR3 reads CASKGLPPGEQFF. CDR3 sequence (DNA): TGTGCCAGCAAGGGACTTCCCCCGGGTGAGCAGTTCTTC.

This chain connects TRBV28 to TRBJ1-1; 7 bases align to TRBD1. Germline CDR1 and CDR2: MDHEN and SYDVKM. There are 14 residues in the CDR3. The V gene end was trimmed by 10 bases and the J gene end by 1 base; junction bases not matched to a gene: 9. The CDR3 DNA is TGTGCCACCTGGACAGGATTAGGGAACACTGAAGCTTTCTTT. Translating gives CATWTGLGNTEAFF.

The chain is built from TRBV11-2 and TRBJ2-2; the match to TRBD1 covers 7 bases. Per the germline V gene, CDR1 is SGHAT and CDR2 is FQNNGV. The CDR3 is 13 amino acids. J gave up 6 bases and V 7 bases, and 5 bases lay outside the gene matches. The CDR3 region has the DNA TGTGCCAGCACACAGGGGTCTGCCGGGGAGCTGTTTTTT. Its protein product is CASTQGSAGELFF.

The gene calls are TRBV11-2 and TRBJ2-2, with TRBD1 as a possible D gene (6 bases). This CDR3 has 15 amino acids. The V end lost 5 bases, the J end lost 1 base, and 11 bases lay between the germline ends. CDR1 and CDR2 from the germline V gene are SGHAT and FQNNGV. This CDR3 is CASSRPGQNTGELFF. CDR3 sequence (DNA): TGTGCCAGCAGCCGGCCGGGACAGAACACCGGGGAGCTGTTTTTT.

DNA of the CDR3: TGCGCCAGCAGCTTGGGTGGGGGGACGGAACAGCCCCAGCATTTT. It codes for CASSLGGGTEQPQHF. V gene TRBV5-1 combines with J gene TRBJ1-5; TRBD1 is a possible D gene (5 bases). Trimming took 0 bases from V and 7 from J, leaving 14 bases between them. The CDR3 has 15 amino acids. Looked up from germline, CDR1 is SGHRS and CDR2 is YFSETQ.

This clone was found once. This sequence joins TRBV27 and TRBJ2-5, with D tentatively TRBD2 (5 bases). With 6 bases removed from V and 4 bases from J, the gap between germline ends came to 21 bases. The CDR3 extends over 16 amino acids. The germline gives CDR1 MNHEY, CDR2 SMNVEV (reference sequence). DNA for the CDR3: TGTGCCAGCAGGACCAAGGCTAGAGCGGATAGAGAGACCCAGTACTTC. It translates to CASRTKARADRETQYF.

V usage is TRBV6-5 and J usage is TRBJ2-1; D unclear. In germline, CDR1 is MNHEY, CDR2 SVGAGI. The CDR3 has 11 amino acids. V was cut by 6 bases and J by 6 bases, with 6 bases left in between. As DNA, the CDR3 is TGTGCCAGCAGGTCCGTCAATGAGCAGTTCTTC. Translating gives CASRSVNEQFF.

The chain links TRBV30 to TRBJ1-1; 8 positions match TRBD1. The CDR3 totals 13 residues. V dropped 2 bases and J dropped 8; count of bases not matched to a gene: 7. Germline assignment: CDR1 GTSNPN and CDR2 SVGIG (reference sequence). CDR3 coding DNA: TGTGCCTGGAGTCCTGACAGGGGTGCCGAAGCTTTCTTT. It encodes CAWSPDRGAEAFF.

The chain recombines TRBV10-2 with TRBJ1-2; the D gene is possibly TRBD1 (5 bases). V was clipped by 6 bases and J by 4 bases, with 15 bases between them. The CDR3 spans 14 residues. The germline V gene encodes CDR1 WSHSY and CDR2 SAAADI. DNA for the CDR3: TGCGCCAGCAGAGCCGATGGGGGGAGCTATGGCTACACCTTC. Translating gives CASRADGGSYGYTF.

The rearrangement uses TRBV29-1 and TRBJ1-1; D is uncertain. The germline V gene has CDR1 SQVTM and CDR2 ANQGSEA. V was trimmed by 7 bases and J by 3 bases, leaving 18 bases between them. The CDR3 runs 14 residues. Written as DNA, the CDR3 is TGCAGCGCAATAAGCAGCCGGAGGGACACTGAAGCTTTCTTT. Its protein is CSAISSRRDTEAFF. Supplemented by reference TRBV29-1 and TRBJ1-1, the full variable domain reads SAVISQKPSRDICQRGTSLTIQCQVDSQVTMMFWYRQQPGQSLTLIATANQGSEATYESGFVIDKFPISRPNLTFSTLTVSNMSPEDSSIYLCSAISSRRDTEAFFGQGTRLTVV.

The chain is built from TRBV9 and TRBJ2-3; no clear D. The germline gives CDR1 SGDLS, CDR2 YYNGEE. The CDR3 loop spans 13 amino acids. V gave up 4 bases and J gave up 5 bases, with 11 bases separating them. CDR3 bases: TGTGCCAGCAGCCCCCACCCCGGAGATACGCAGTATTTT. It encodes CASSPHPGDTQYF.

The chain links TRBV6-1 to TRBJ1-2; TRBD1 aligns across 8 bases. V was clipped by 6 bases and J by 1 base; unmatched bases: 4. The CDR3 totals 14 residues. Germline V CDR1 and CDR2: MNHNS, SASEGT. The CDR3 coding sequence is TGTGCCAGCAGCAGGACAGGGCTTAACTATGGCTACACCTTC. Translating it yields CASSRTGLNYGYTF.

This sequence joins TRBV11-1 and TRBJ2-2; TRBD2 agrees at 9 bases. The CDR3 sequence is 15 residues long. CDR1 SGHAT and CDR2 FQDESV come from the germline V gene (reference sequence). With V trimmed by 3 bases and J by 5 bases, 4 bases remained unmatched. The CDR3 protein is CASSLLAGYTGELFF. In DNA, the CDR3 is TGTGCCAGCAGCTTGCTAGCGGGATATACCGGGGAGCTGTTTTTT.

V is TRBV4-1 and J is TRBJ2-7; TRBD2 matches 7 bases. This CDR3 has 15 residues. V gave up 4 bases and J gave up 0 bases; unmatched junction bases: 6. Germline V CDR1 and CDR2: MGHRA, YSYEKL. The CDR3 sequence is CASSLAGDASYEQYF. The CDR3 region has the DNA TGCGCCAGCAGCCTAGCGGGCGACGCCTCCTACGAGCAGTACTTC.

The gene calls are TRBV7-6 and TRBJ2-1, with 7 nucleotides matching TRBD1. The V gene end was trimmed by 1 base and the J gene end by 2 bases; junction bases not matched to a gene: 8. Germline V gives CDR1 SGHVS, CDR2 FNYEAQ. The CDR3 runs 17 residues. CDR3 protein: CASSLGLRGLTYNEQFF. The CDR3 nucleotides are TGTGCCAGCAGCTTAGGGCTAAGGGGGCTTACCTACAATGAGCAGTTCTTC.

This clone was seen only a few times. The rearrangement uses TRBV4-3 and TRBJ2-7; no firm D call. There are 13 residues in the CDR3. Trimming stripped 4 bases from V and 3 bases from J, with 10 bases between. Germline loops: CDR1 LGHNA, CDR2 YSLEER. The CDR3: CASSLSPSYEQYF. CDR3 bases: TGCGCCAGCAGCCTTTCGCCCAGCTACGAGCAGTACTTC.

This clone was detected once. The CDR3 nucleotides are TGTGCCAGCAGCCCCCCCTCGGCAGGGGGGTTCGGGACCTACGAGCAGTACTTC. Amino acid sequence: CASSPPSAGGFGTYEQYF. This chain joins TRBV7-2 and TRBJ2-7; tentatively, D is TRBD1 (7 bases). Germline V gene lookup returns CDR1 SGHTA and CDR2 FQGNSA. Trimming pared 5 bases from V and 2 bases from J, leaving 25 bases between. The CDR3 is 18 residues long.

V and J are TRBV4-3 and TRBJ2-7; weak D call: TRBD2 (6 bases). The CDR3 extends over 19 amino acids. Germline CDR1 reads LGHNA; CDR2 reads YSLEER. Trimming cost V 2 bases and J 1 base, with 24 bases left between them. The CDR3 spells CASSQSGGGWHSSSYEQYF. CDR3 sequence (DNA): TGCGCCAGCAGCCAATCGGGTGGGGGGTGGCATTCCTCATCCTACGAGCAGTACTTC.

V gene TRBV5-8 combines with J gene TRBJ1-5, with D tentatively TRBD1 (5 bases). The germline gives CDR1 SGHTS, CDR2 YDEGEE. V was pared by 4 bases and J by 4 bases, with 9 bases between. The length of the CDR3 is 13 residues. The CDR3 nucleotides read TGTGCCAGCAGCCCGCGGACAAATCAGCCCCAGCATTTT. It yields the protein CASSPRTNQPQHF.

The sample holds one count of this clone. V usage is TRBV27 and J usage is TRBJ2-7, with 9 bases aligning to TRBD2. V trimming: 2 bases; J trimming: 6 bases; junction bases outside the gene matches: 5. The CDR3 covers 14 residues. Germline-derived CDR1 and CDR2 are MNHEY and SMNVEV (reference sequence). CDR3 region: CASSLGGRATEQYF. The CDR3 nucleotides are TGTGCCAGCAGTTTAGGCGGGAGGGCCACCGAGCAGTACTTC.

The genes are TRBV27 and TRBJ2-5; 8 bases are a match to TRBD2. The V segment lost 10 bases and the J segment 5 bases; nucleotides outside the gene matches: 9. Per germline, CDR1 MNHEY and CDR2 SMNVEV (reference sequence). CDR3 length equals 13 residues. The chain's CDR3 is CATKFGGGETQYF. The DNA of the CDR3 is TGTGCCACCAAGTTTGGCGGGGGGGAGACCCAGTACTTC.

V gene TRBV27 combines with J gene TRBJ1-1, with unresolved D. Germline CDR1 MNHEY, CDR2 SMNVEV (reference sequence). Trimming cost V 10 bases and J 4 bases, with 16 bases left between them. There are 13 residues in the CDR3. The CDR3 DNA reads as TGTGCCACAGGACTAGTCGCCGGCACTGAAGCTTTCTTT. Translation: CATGLVAGTEAFF.

The chain couples TRBV6-5 to TRBJ2-3; perhaps TRBD1 as D (6 bases). CDR1 MNHEY and CDR2 SVGAGI come from the germline V gene. V lost 6 bases, J lost 0 bases, and 10 bases lay in between. The CDR3 loop spans 14 amino acids. CDR3 sequence reads: CASRQGWSTDTQYF. CDR3 DNA: TGTGCCAGCAGACAGGGTTGGAGCACAGATACGCAGTATTTT.

Of note for this clone: The junction differs from germline at one of its ends, possibly a read error. The V and J genes are TRBV7-2 and TRBJ2-7; 10 bases match TRBD2. Germline V lookup: CDR1 SGHTA, CDR2 FQGNSA. This CDR3 has 14 amino acids. Here the CDR3 DNA reads TGTGCCAGCAGCCTAGCGGGAGTCCCCGACGAGCAGTACTTC. Its protein is CASSLAGVPDEQYF.